Listed below are T cell receptor beta chains from one sample, sequenced in a study of human T cells and chemical hapten exposure. TCRdb re-called the reads with MiXCR, one entry per CDR3 protein. The repertoire holds 95,000 to 150,000 distinct CDR3 sequences, with roughly 8.5% as singletons. The sequenced sample was whole blood. The receptors derive from a human donor in good health. Some clones in this sample may be carry-over from other donors' samples. CDR3s include the opening cysteine and the closing phenylalanine or tryptophan. A D gene is named only where the DNA matches it firmly. Not all rows give a size; the values are once, few, many and, for expanded clones, a class.

>TRBD1|TRBV27|TRBJ2-5|few
CASSPAGGGLETQYF
TGTGCCAGCAGTCCCGCAGGGGGTGGTTTGGAGACCCAGTACTTC
>-|TRBV29-1|TRBJ2-2|many
CSVGTGELFF
TGCAGCGTTGGAACCGGGGAGCTGTTTTTT
>-|TRBV7-9|TRBJ2-3|-
CATRGPAGDTQYF
TGTGCCACCCGGGGCCCTGCAGGGGATACGCAGTATTTT
>-|TRBV14|TRBJ2-1|few
CASSQDAWVSDYNEQFF
TGTGCCAGCAGCCAAGATGCCTGGGTTTCTGACTACAATGAGCAGTTCTTC
>TRBD1|TRBV27|TRBJ2-1|many
CASSNRGWDNEQFF
TGTGCCAGCAGCAACAGGGGCTGGGACAATGAGCAGTTCTTC
>-|TRBV6-2/TRBV6-3|TRBJ1-2|many
CASRTYEAILFYGYTF
TGTGCCAGCAGGACATATGAAGCCATACTGTTCTATGGCTACACCTTC
>TRBD1|TRBV7-9|TRBJ1-6|-
CASSVGTAGNSPLHF
TGTGCCAGCAGCGTCGGGACAGCCGGAAATTCACCCCTCCACTTT
>-|TRBV10-3|TRBJ2-1|many
CAISETQSSYNEQFF
TGTGCCATCAGTGAGACTCAGAGCTCCTACAATGAGCAGTTCTTC
>TRBD2|TRBV20-1|TRBJ2-5|-
CSAELWTSSRETQYF
TGCAGTGCCGAACTTTGGACTAGCTCGCGGGAGACCCAGTACTTC
>TRBD2|TRBV7-2|TRBJ2-5|many
CASSRGLAGVETQYF
TGTGCCAGCAGCCGTGGACTAGCGGGAGTGGAGACCCAGTACTTC
>-|TRBV18|TRBJ2-1|many
CASSPMERSSPKSDEQFF
TGTGCCAGCTCCCCTATGGAAAGATCTAGCCCTAAATCTGATGAGCAGTTCTTC
>TRBD1|TRBV27|TRBJ1-4|few
CASSLRQGVGKLFF
TGTGCCAGCAGTTTGAGACAGGGAGTGGGAAAACTGTTTTTT
>TRBD1|TRBV20-1|TRBJ1-3|few
CSALDRAGNTIYF
TGCAGTGCTTTGGACAGGGCTGGAAACACCATATATTTT
>-|TRBV6-5|TRBJ1-4|many
CASSYSFRVGDEKLFF
TGTGCCAGCAGTTACAGTTTCAGGGTGGGAGATGAAAAACTGTTTTTT
>-|TRBV6-6|TRBJ1-1|-
CASSYSTEAFF
TGTGCCAGCAGTTACTCCACTGAAGCTTTCTTT
>TRBD2|TRBV27|TRBJ2-7|many
CASSLAGGGWGEQYF
TGTGCCAGCAGCCTAGCGGGAGGAGGATGGGGCGAGCAGTACTTC
>TRBD1|TRBV6-5|TRBJ2-3|-
CASTTTGGSTDTQYF
TGTGCCAGCACCACGACAGGGGGTAGCACAGATACGCAGTATTTT
>-|TRBV6-1|TRBJ2-5|many
CASGSRAREETQYF
TGTGCCTCAGGGAGCCGCGCCAGGGAAGAGACCCAGTACTTC
>TRBD1|TRBV7-2|TRBJ2-1|-
CATSLAWDREYNEQFF
TGTGCCACCAGCTTAGCGTGGGACAGGGAATACAATGAGCAGTTCTTC
>-|TRBV5-5|TRBJ1-5|few
CASSFGGEGNQPQHF
TGTGCCAGCAGCTTCGGTGGGGAGGGCAATCAGCCCCAGCATTTT
>TRBD1|TRBV28|TRBJ1-2|few
CASSSDYGGTGGGYTF
TGTGCCAGCAGTTCCGACTATGGTGGGACAGGCGGTGGCTACACCTTC
>-|TRBV7-9|TRBJ1-5|many
CASSFGDLGQPQHF
TGTGCCAGCAGCTTCGGGGATCTCGGACAGCCCCAGCATTTT
>-|TRBV20-1|TRBJ1-1|few
CSAREQGRGGYTEAFF
TGCAGTGCTAGAGAACAGGGCCGGGGAGGGTATACTGAAGCTTTCTTT
>TRBD1|TRBV19|TRBJ2-5|few
CASSSGQAGETQYF
TGTGCCAGTAGCTCCGGACAGGCTGGGGAGACCCAGTACTTC
>TRBD1|TRBV5-1|TRBJ2-3|-
CASSLGIGTGTDTQYF
TGCGCCAGCAGCTTGGGCATCGGGACAGGCACAGATACGCAGTATTTT
>-|TRBV7-6|TRBJ1-1|many
CASIPGQSTEAFF
TGTGCCAGCATACCTGGACAAAGCACTGAAGCTTTCTTT
>TRBD2|TRBV7-2|TRBJ2-5|few
CASSKGWATSGGVQETQYF
TGTGCCAGCAGCAAGGGCTGGGCTACTAGCGGGGGAGTCCAAGAGACCCAGTACTTC
>-|TRBV5-6|TRBJ2-7|-
CASSFPSQSREQYF
TGTGCCAGCAGCTTTCCCAGTCAATCTCGGGAGCAGTACTTC
>TRBD1|TRBV20-1|TRBJ2-5|many
CSAGDRGRETQYF
TGCAGTGCGGGGGACAGGGGGCGAGAGACCCAGTACTTC
>-|TRBV28|TRBJ2-7|few
CASGQSYEQYF
TGTGCCAGCGGGCAGTCCTACGAGCAGTACTTC
>-|TRBV4-3|TRBJ2-7|-
CASSQDRQATYEQYF
TGCGCCAGCAGCCAAGATCGGCAGGCCACCTACGAGCAGTACTTC
>-|TRBV6-4|TRBJ2-3|many
CASALDQTSTDTQYF
TGTGCCAGCGCCCTAGACCAGACTAGCACAGATACGCAGTATTTT
>-|TRBV5-1|TRBJ1-1|few
CASSLALPGLGTEAFF
TGCGCCAGCAGCTTGGCCTTGCCAGGTCTTGGCACTGAAGCTTTCTTT
>TRBD1|TRBV12-3/TRBV12-4|TRBJ1-1|many
CASSLEGQGATEAFF
TGTGCCAGCAGTTTAGAGGGACAGGGGGCTACTGAAGCTTTCTTT
>-|TRBV7-9|TRBJ1-2|many
CASSLVGAARRGYTF
TGTGCCAGCAGCTTAGTGGGGGCGGCCCGGAGAGGCTACACCTTC
>-|TRBV2|TRBJ2-2|-
CASEAGNTGELFF
TGTGCCAGCGAGGCGGGGAACACCGGGGAGCTGTTTTTT
>-|TRBV5-1|TRBJ1-1|many
CASSLAGSAEAFF
TGCGCCAGCAGCTTGGCAGGGAGCGCTGAAGCTTTCTTT
>-|TRBV20-1|TRBJ1-6|few
CSARPSEESSYNSPLHF
TGCAGTGCTAGACCTTCAGAGGAGAGCTCCTATAATTCACCCCTCCACTTT
>TRBD1|TRBV7-3|TRBJ1-1|few
CASSLITGGQAFF
TGTGCCAGCAGCTTAATTACAGGGGGCCAGGCTTTCTTT
>TRBD1|TRBV7-8|TRBJ1-4|many
CASSRPGQREKLFF
TGTGCCAGCAGCCGTCCGGGACAGCGTGAAAAACTGTTTTTT
>TRBD1|TRBV12-3/TRBV12-4|TRBJ1-2|many
CASSLAGQGDYGYTF
TGTGCCAGCAGTTTAGCGGGACAGGGGGACTATGGCTACACCTTC
>TRBD2|TRBV12-3/TRBV12-4|TRBJ2-7|-
CASSLKWEGPPRDYEQYF
TGTGCCAGCAGTTTAAAGTGGGAGGGCCCCCCTCGAGACTACGAGCAGTACTTC
>-|TRBV20-1|TRBJ1-5|few
CSAREGLLNQPQHF
TGCAGTGCTAGGGAGGGACTGCTCAATCAGCCCCAGCATTTT
>TRBD1|TRBV2|TRBJ2-2|-
CAGQGPLNTGELFF
TGTGCCGGACAGGGTCCGCTGAACACCGGGGAGCTGTTTTTT
>-|TRBV11-2|TRBJ2-5|-
CASSLARGLVYQETQYF
TGTGCCAGCAGCTTAGCACGGGGGCTGGTTTACCAAGAGACCCAGTACTTC
>-|TRBV6-5|TRBJ1-5|many
CASSYSRNQPQHF
TGTGCCAGCAGTTACTCCAGGAATCAGCCCCAGCATTTT
>-|TRBV25-1|TRBJ2-7|many
CASRRDSYEQYF
TGTGCCAGCAGGAGGGACTCCTACGAGCAGTACTTC
>-|TRBV4-3|TRBJ2-1|few
CASSQEWDYNEQFF
TGCGCCAGCAGCCAAGAGTGGGACTACAATGAGCAGTTCTTC
>-|TRBV20-1|TRBJ1-1|-
CSAQKDGGGNTEAFF
TGCAGTGCCCAAAAGGACGGTGGAGGGAACACTGAAGCTTTCTTT
>TRBD1|TRBV11-2|TRBJ2-5|few
CASSPTYRDRGLETQYF
TGTGCCAGCAGCCCTACCTACCGGGACAGGGGGCTAGAGACCCAGTACTTC
>-|TRBV12-3/TRBV12-4|TRBJ2-2|-
CASSLQVSGELFF
TGTGCCAGCAGCCTACAGGTCTCCGGGGAGCTGTTTTTT